This T cell receptor (beta chain) is from a study of Graves' ophthalmopathy and Graves' hyperthyroidism. As for the study in general: Ophthalmopathy absent within 18 months of follow-up marked hyperthyroidism as stable. Study results and caveats: The blood repertoire also included most expanded thyroid clonotypes above 0.001 frequency. The model achieved about 67% sensitivity and less than 85% specificity for ophthalmopathy progression.

Germline V lookup: CDR1 WSHSY, CDR2 SAAADI. The V gene end was trimmed by 6 bases and the J gene end by 2 bases; junction bases not matched to a gene: 7. This CDR3 is built from 14 residues. Amplified TCR beta CDR3 regions were obtained using RNA transcripts as template. HTBI primers served in a first-round RT-PCR, which a second-round multiplex PCR followed. MiXCR was run by TCRdb on the multiplex PCR reads, yielding one entry per CDR3 protein. The sample has over a million distinct CDR3 sequences, about 38% seen once. Many counts were recorded for this clonotype. Antigen specificity is unknown. The sequence derives from an adult man with Graves' hyperthyroidism. The sample consisted of peripheral blood or thyroid tissue (not recorded which). V usage is TRBV10-2 and J usage is TRBJ2-7; TRBD1 aligns across 7 bases. In DNA, the CDR3 is TGCGCCAGCAGAGGGGGCTTAGGACCCTACGAGCAGTACTTC. Amino acid sequence: CASRGGLGPYEQYF.